This T cell receptor (beta chain) was recorded in a study of blood T cells in healthy people across ages. Study-wide results and limits: Across the age range, TCR beta diversity per million T cells fell in a roughly linear way.

Using a J-beta primer mix together with a sample-barcoded 5' primer, a second PCR was run for roughly 7 to 11 cycles. One entry per CDR3 protein, called by TCRdb with MiXCR from the 5' RACE reads. The sample contains approximately 820,000 distinct CDR3 sequences, more than 40% of which appear only once. The ends were cut back, 3 bases at V and 2 bases at J, with 13 bases in the middle. Germline CDR1 SNHLY, CDR2 FYNNEI. The CDR3 length is 15 residues. A word on this clonotype: Antigen: not known.

The chain has TRBV2 and TRBJ2-5, with a tentative D call TRBD2 (5 bases). Sequencing was done on a sample of blood. This TCR derives from a man in his sixties in good health. The CDR3 nucleotides read TGTGCCAGCAGTGAGAGAGGGATCGGACAAGAGACCCAGTACTTC. Its protein product is CASSERGIGQETQYF.